This T cell receptor beta chain appears in the sequencing data of a study of cytomegalovirus exposure and HLA in healthy donors. Overall study: From 170 million or so T cells, an earlier analysis saw some 120 million unique TCR beta sequences.

The CDR3 sequence is 16 residues long. J lost 3 bases, V lost 1 base, and 7 bases had no gene match. Germline V gives CDR1 SGHAT, CDR2 FQNNGV. PCR used 60 Vbeta primers and 13 Jbeta primers. Some clones are missing from TCRdb's copy, which holds only in-frame ones; the method was immunoSEQ multiplex PCR. This table holds fewer than 200,000 clones, about nine tenths found once. V is TRBV11-2 and J is TRBJ2-3; TRBD1 agrees at 7 bases. The sequence came from a boy aged 2-9 years in good health and CMV-seronegative. The sample was PBMCs. The CDR3 loop is CASSLGLTGSTDTQYF. In nucleotides, the CDR3 is TGTGCCAGCAGCTTAGGATTGACAGGGAGTACAGATACGCAGTATTTT.